This T cell receptor beta chain was sequenced in a study of memory CD4+ T cells and cytomegalovirus serostatus. Study-wide context: Healthy Belgian adult donors included nine or ten CMV-positive and about two dozen CMV-negative people. Notes on the study in general: Each of approximately 63 CMV-associated TCRbeta sequences occurred in one to five individuals.

V dropped 5 bases and J dropped 8; count of bases not matched to a gene: 7. The CDR3 sequence is 14 residues long. The germline V gene encodes CDR1 LGHNA and CDR2 YNFKEQ. Only in-frame clones appear in the TCRdb table, and some are missing; sequencing was by immunoSEQ multiplex PCR. Of tens of thousands of clones in the sample, approximately 75% were seen once. As for this clone: Antigen: not known.

Single viable CD3+CD4+CD8-CD45RO+ cells were sorted as the memory CD4+ T cells. Total CD4+ T cells were enriched by CD4 positive selection. The sample consisted of memory CD4+ T cells from blood. This TCR was recovered from an adult in good health and CMV-seronegative. The rearrangement joins TRBV4-2 to TRBJ2-1; 9 bases agree with TRBD1. The CDR3 DNA sequence: TGTGCCAGCAGCGAGGGACAGGGTTTCGATGAGCAGTTCTTC. Translated, it gives CASSEGQGFDEQFF.